The sequence of this TCR beta chain was determined in a study of PD-1 blockade in classical Hodgkin lymphoma. Whole-study results and caveats: Baseline TCR diversity was reportedly lower in newly diagnosed patients than in healthy donors. It was reported as lower still in relapsed/refractory patients. Complete responders showed a baseline diversity that resembled the diversity of newly diagnosed patients. Nivolumab initiation under 1 year post-ASCT meant exclusion.

About this clone itself: Its matching antigen is unknown.

Germline lookup yields CDR1 MNHEY and CDR2 SVGAGI. The CDR3 covers 13 residues. V lost 6 bases and J lost 1; bases outside the gene matches: 1. Clones were read by immunoSEQ multiplex PCR, and TCRdb kept only the in-frame ones, dropping some. The sample lists around 36,000 clones, 80% to 95% occurring once. Every patient was affected by relapse after autologous stem cell transplantation, while exposure to brentuximab vedotin was not uniform. Out of thawed PBMCs, magnetic negative selection purified CD4+ T cells. This receptor was obtained from a human donor with classical Hodgkin lymphoma. The sample consisted of CD4+ T cells from blood, taken at baseline. The chain recombines TRBV6-5 with TRBJ2-7; 9 bases line up with TRBD1. The CDR3 here is CASRTGGSYEQYF. The CDR3 bases are TGTGCCAGCAGGACAGGGGGGTCCTACGAGCAGTACTTC.